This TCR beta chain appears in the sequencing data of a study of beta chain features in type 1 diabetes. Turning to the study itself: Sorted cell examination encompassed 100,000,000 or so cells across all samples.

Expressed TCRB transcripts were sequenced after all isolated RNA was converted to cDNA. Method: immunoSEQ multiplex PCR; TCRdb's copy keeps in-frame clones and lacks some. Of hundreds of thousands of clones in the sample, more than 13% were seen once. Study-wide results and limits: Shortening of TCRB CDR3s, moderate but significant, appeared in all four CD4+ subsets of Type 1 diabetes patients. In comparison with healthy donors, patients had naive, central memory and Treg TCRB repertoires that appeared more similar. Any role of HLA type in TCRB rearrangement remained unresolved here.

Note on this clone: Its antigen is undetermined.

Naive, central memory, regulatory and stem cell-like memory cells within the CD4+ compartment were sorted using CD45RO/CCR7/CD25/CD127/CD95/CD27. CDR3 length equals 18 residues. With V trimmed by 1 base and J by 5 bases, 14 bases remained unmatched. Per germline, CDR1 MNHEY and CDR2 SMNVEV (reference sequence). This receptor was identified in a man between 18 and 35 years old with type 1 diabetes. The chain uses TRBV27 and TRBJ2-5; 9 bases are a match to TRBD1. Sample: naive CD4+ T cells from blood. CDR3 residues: CASSLFGQGPLPAETQYF. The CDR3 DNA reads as TGTGCCAGCAGTTTATTCGGACAGGGGCCTCTCCCCGCCGAGACCCAGTACTTC.